A single sample is the source of the 26 T cell receptor beta chains below, sequenced in a study of blood T cell repertoires in COVID-19. Assay used: immunoSEQ multiplex PCR; TCRdb lists only in-frame clones, some missing. The sample has under 250,000 clones; less than 90% are singletons. The sequenced material came from peripheral blood. These receptors were collected from a woman aged 70-85 years with active or convalescent COVID-19.

V usage is TRBV5-1 and J usage is TRBJ2-5; possible D gene TRBD1, 8 bases. V was trimmed by 2 bases and J by 4 bases, leaving 21 bases between them. The CDR3 is 17 residues long. The germline gives CDR1 SGHRS, CDR2 YFSETQ. The CDR3 nucleotides are TGCGCCAGCAGCTTCCCCCTCAGACAGGGGAGGGGAGAGACCCAGTACTTC. This translates into CASSFPLRQGRGETQYF.

The chain joins TRBV6-1 to TRBJ2-7, with D maybe TRBD1 (5 bases). The CDR3 totals 13 residues. V was pared by 3 bases and J by 5 bases, with 11 bases between. Germline V gene data show CDR1 as MNHNS and CDR2 as SASEGT. The CDR3 is CASSETVADEQYF. In DNA form, the CDR3 reads TGTGCCAGCAGTGAGACAGTAGCTGACGAGCAGTACTTC.

The chain couples TRBV11-1 to TRBJ2-7, with D unclear. V lost 1 base and J lost 0, with 10 bases in between. The V gene's germline CDR1 is SGHAT and CDR2 FQDESV (reference sequence). The CDR3 is 15 residues long. In DNA, the CDR3 is TGTGCCAGCAGCTTAGGCTCCTGGAGCTCCTACGAGCAGTACTTC. Amino acids: CASSLGSWSSYEQYF.

The CDR3, as DNA: TGTGCCAGCAGTGAAGCGCTCAACAGGGTTTCACCCCTCCACTTT. This translates into CASSEALNRVSPLHF. The chain recombines TRBV6-1 with TRBJ1-6, with a weak D call TRBD1 (6 bases). V lost 0 bases and J lost 9, with 12 bases in between. The germline CDR1 and CDR2 sequences are MNHNS and SASEGT. The CDR3 sequence is 15 residues long.

The chain links TRBV5-6 to TRBJ2-3; weak D call: TRBD2 (5 bases). The CDR3 spans 16 residues. V was trimmed by 1 base and J by 6 bases, leaving 18 bases between them. The germline V gene encodes CDR1 SGHDT and CDR2 YYEEEE. The CDR3 region is CASSLWFLKDLDTQYF. Here the CDR3 DNA reads TGTGCCAGCAGCTTGTGGTTTCTTAAGGACTTGGATACGCAGTATTTT.

The chain uses TRBV5-1 and TRBJ1-3, with D tentatively TRBD1 (5 bases). The CDR3 covers 16 residues. Germline CDR1 and CDR2: SGHRS and YFSETQ. Trimming shortened V by 2 bases and J by 0 bases, and 12 bases separated the two germline ends. CDR3 bases: TGCGCCAGCAGCTTAGGCAGGGCAAGCTCTGGAAACACCATATATTTT. Translated, it gives CASSLGRASSGNTIYF.

This chain uses TRBV6-5 with TRBJ2-3; TRBD2 aligns across 8 bases. Trimming removed 6 bases from V and 0 bases from J; junction bases left unmatched: 5. The length of the CDR3 is 15 residues. CDR1 and CDR2 from the germline V gene are MNHEY and SVGAGI. The CDR3 protein is CASSWTSLSTDTQYF. The CDR3 DNA reads as TGTGCCAGCAGCTGGACTAGCCTTAGCACAGATACGCAGTATTTT.

This chain links TRBV5-1 with TRBJ2-1; a weak D match, TRBD1 (5 bases). This CDR3 is built from 14 residues. CDR1 and CDR2 (germline): SGHRS, YFSETQ. V lost 6 bases and J lost 2, with 12 bases in between. The CDR3 sequence: CASTNQGPYNEQFF. Written as DNA, the CDR3 is TGCGCCAGCACCAATCAGGGCCCCTACAATGAGCAGTTCTTC.

The gene calls are TRBV19 and TRBJ1-6; D not resolved. This CDR3 contains 16 residues. Trimming stripped 0 bases from V and 7 bases from J, with 13 bases between. Germline values: CDR1 LNHDA, CDR2 SQIVND (reference sequence). Here the CDR3 reads CASSIDRGGANSPLHF. The CDR3 nucleotides read TGTGCCAGTAGTATAGATCGTGGCGGTGCGAATTCACCCCTCCACTTT.

The CDR3 region is CASSDARRLSTDTQYF. The CDR3 DNA sequence: TGTGCCAGCAGTGATGCTAGGAGGCTTAGCACAGATACGCAGTATTTT. The V call is TRBV25-1, the J call TRBJ2-3, with D possibly matching TRBD2 (5 bases). Germline assignment: CDR1 MGHDK and CDR2 SYGVNS. Trimming took off 3 bases at V and 0 bases at J, with 13 bases between the two ends. The CDR3 length is 16 residues.

V usage is TRBV18 and J usage is TRBJ2-7; TRBD2 is a possible D gene (6 bases). The germline V and J ends were trimmed by 1 base and 2 bases, with 9 bases remaining between them. The CDR3 runs 14 residues. The germline V gene has CDR1 KGHSH and CDR2 LQKENI. CDR3 sequence reads: CASSPREAPYEQYF. CDR3 bases: TGTGCCAGCTCACCACGGGAGGCCCCCTACGAGCAGTACTTC.

This clone appeared once. V gene TRBV5-1 combines with J gene TRBJ1-1; TRBD1 aligns across 9 bases. CDR1 and CDR2 (germline): SGHRS, YFSETQ. The CDR3 loop spans 13 amino acids. The trim removed 2 bases at V and 6 bases at J, leaving 2 bases unmatched. The CDR3 protein is CASSFGDRAEAFF. The CDR3 region has the DNA TGCGCCAGCAGCTTTGGGGACAGGGCTGAAGCTTTCTTT.

The rearrangement uses TRBV19 and TRBJ2-7; D is ambiguous. Trimming left V 6 bases short and J 3 bases short, with 18 bases between. This CDR3 spans 15 amino acids. Germline lookup yields CDR1 LNHDA and CDR2 SQIVND (reference sequence). For the CDR3, the DNA is TGTGCCAGTAGCCCTCGCAGGAACGGTATCTACGAGCAGTACTTC. Translated, it gives CASSPRRNGIYEQYF. The full variable domain, its missing parts supplied by reference TRBV19 and TRBJ2-7, is DGGITQSPKYLFRKEGQNVTLSCEQNLNHDAMYWYRQDPGQGLRLIYYSQIVNDFQKGDIAEGYSVSREKKESFPLTVTSAQKNPTAFYLCASSPRRNGIYEQYFGPGTRLTVT.

V and J are TRBV5-8 and TRBJ2-1; 8 bases are a match to TRBD1. Germline V gene sequence: CDR1 SGHTS, CDR2 YDEGEE. This CDR3 spans 14 amino acids. The V gene end was trimmed by 5 bases and the J gene end by 9 bases; junction bases not matched to a gene: 10. For the CDR3, the DNA is TGTGCCAGCAGGGATGACAGGGGAAGGGGTGAGCAGTTCTTC. This sequence encodes CASRDDRGRGEQFF.

The chain uses TRBV28 and TRBJ1-1; D is ambiguous. The CDR3 spans 12 residues. Looked up from germline, CDR1 is MDHEN and CDR2 is SYDVKM. Trimming took 5 bases from V and 11 from J, leaving 15 bases between them. For the CDR3, the DNA is TGTGCCAGCAGTCTGTACCCTGGCTTGGCTTTCTTT. Protein: CASSLYPGLAFF.

The chain has TRBV9 and TRBJ2-2; 12 nucleotides align to TRBD2. This CDR3 is built from 18 residues. CDR1 and CDR2 (germline): SGDLS, YYNGEE. Losses at the gene ends were 0 bases for V and 2 bases for J; bases not matched to a gene: 5. The CDR3, as DNA: TGTGCCAGCAGCGTAGTGGCTAGCGGGGGGGCAAACACCGGGGAGCTGTTTTTT. Translation gives CASSVVASGGANTGELFF.

The chain combines TRBV11-2 with TRBJ2-1, with 8 nucleotides matching TRBD2. The CDR3 has 16 residues. V was pared by 2 bases and J by 2 bases, with 5 bases of the junction left unmatched. Germline V gene lookup returns CDR1 SGHAT and CDR2 FQNNGV. The CDR3 sequence: CASSLLVGGAYNEQFF. CDR3 in DNA: TGTGCCAGCAGCTTACTAGTCGGGGGGGCCTACAATGAGCAGTTCTTC.

The CDR3 DNA reads TGTGCCAGCACCCAAGCGGGGACCTGGGATACGCAGTATTTT. It codes for CASTQAGTWDTQYF. The V call is TRBV6-5, the J call TRBJ2-3, with TRBD2 matching 7 bases. The CDR3 totals 14 residues. After removal of 7 bases from V and 6 bases from J, the junction contained 10 bases not matched to a gene. Germline V gives CDR1 MNHEY, CDR2 SVGAGI.

This clone came up a few times. This sample includes further DNA sequences coding for the same CDR3. CDR3 sequence (DNA): TGTGCCAGCAGTGGTCAGGGGAACACTGAAGCTTTCTTT. Encoded protein: CASSGQGNTEAFF. The chain is built from TRBV2 and TRBJ1-1; D is perhaps TRBD1 (5 bases). V was pared by 4 bases and J by 1 base, with 7 bases between. Looked up from germline, CDR1 is SNHLY and CDR2 is FYNNEI. The CDR3 consists of 13 residues.

This chain connects TRBV28 to TRBJ1-5; tentative D call: TRBD1 (5 bases). From germline, CDR1 is MDHEN and CDR2 SYDVKM. This CDR3 spans 14 amino acids. With 10 bases removed from V and 3 bases from J, the gap between germline ends came to 16 bases. The CDR3 coding sequence is TGTGCCACCAATAGGGGCAACGTCAATCAGCCCCAGCATTTT. It codes for CATNRGNVNQPQHF. Filled out from reference TRBV28 and TRBJ1-5, the complete variable domain reads DVKVTQSSRYLVKRTGEKVFLECVQDMDHENMFWYRQDPGLGLRLIYFSYDVKMKEKGDIPEGYSVSREKKERFSLILESASTNQTSMYLCATNRGNVNQPQHFGDGTRLSIL.

The chain links TRBV30 to TRBJ1-2; D is unresolved. Trimming removed 4 bases at V and 2 bases at J, with 8 bases between. Germline loops: CDR1 GTSNPN, CDR2 SVGIG (reference sequence). This CDR3 region has 12 residues. CDR3 sequence (DNA): TGTGCCTGGACAGTCGCCAACTATGGCTACACCTTC. Amino acids: CAWTVANYGYTF.

CDR3 loop: CSVGVSGAYEQYF. The CDR3 region has the DNA TGCAGCGTTGGGGTTAGCGGGGCCTACGAGCAGTACTTC. The chain couples TRBV29-1 to TRBJ2-7, with 8 nucleotides matching TRBD2. J gave up 2 bases and V 4 bases, and 4 bases lay outside the gene matches. Germline CDR1 SQVTM, CDR2 ANQGSEA. This CDR3 spans 13 amino acids.

This chain connects TRBV10-3 to TRBJ1-6, with 8 positions matching TRBD1. The CDR3 has 17 amino acids. The germline gives CDR1 ENHRY, CDR2 SYGVKD. Trimming took 3 bases from V and 4 from J; bases not matched to a gene: 8. CDR3 sequence: CAISEGQGHFYNSPLHF. CDR3 in DNA: TGTGCCATCAGTGAAGGACAGGGCCATTTTTATAATTCACCCCTCCACTTT.

The chain combines TRBV19 with TRBJ2-1; 11 nucleotides match TRBD2. The CDR3 covers 15 residues. The germline V gene has CDR1 LNHDA and CDR2 SQIVND (reference sequence). Trimming removed 5 bases from V and 9 bases from J; junction bases left unmatched: 9. The chain's CDR3 is CASSVLAGGASEQFF. CDR3 sequence (DNA): TGTGCCAGTAGTGTTCTAGCGGGAGGAGCCAGTGAGCAGTTCTTC.

Concerning this clone: Other nucleotide sequences in the sample specify the same CDR3. The chain uses TRBV19 and TRBJ2-2, with D possibly TRBD1 on 6 matching bases. Trimming left V 1 base short and J 5 bases short, with 8 bases between. Looked up from germline, CDR1 is LNHDA and CDR2 is SQIVND (reference sequence). The CDR3 is 14 residues long. CDR3 region: CASSIGRGTGELFF. CDR3 bases: TGTGCCAGTAGTATAGGTAGGGGGACCGGGGAGCTGTTTTTT. The full variable domain, its missing parts supplied by reference TRBV19 and TRBJ2-2, is DGGITQSPKYLFRKEGQNVTLSCEQNLNHDAMYWYRQDPGQGLRLIYYSQIVNDFQKGDIAEGYSVSREKKESFPLTVTSAQKNPTAFYLCASSIGRGTGELFFGEGSRLTVL.

The chain has TRBV5-4 and TRBJ2-6; tentative D call: TRBD2 (5 bases). The CDR3 is 18 amino acids. The V gene's germline CDR1 is SGHNT and CDR2 YYREEE (reference sequence). Trimming removed 0 bases at V and 1 base at J, with 14 bases between. This CDR3 reads CASSLGPAGLSGANVLTF. In nucleotides, the CDR3 is TGTGCCAGCAGCTTGGGCCCGGCGGGTTTATCTGGGGCCAACGTCCTGACTTTC.